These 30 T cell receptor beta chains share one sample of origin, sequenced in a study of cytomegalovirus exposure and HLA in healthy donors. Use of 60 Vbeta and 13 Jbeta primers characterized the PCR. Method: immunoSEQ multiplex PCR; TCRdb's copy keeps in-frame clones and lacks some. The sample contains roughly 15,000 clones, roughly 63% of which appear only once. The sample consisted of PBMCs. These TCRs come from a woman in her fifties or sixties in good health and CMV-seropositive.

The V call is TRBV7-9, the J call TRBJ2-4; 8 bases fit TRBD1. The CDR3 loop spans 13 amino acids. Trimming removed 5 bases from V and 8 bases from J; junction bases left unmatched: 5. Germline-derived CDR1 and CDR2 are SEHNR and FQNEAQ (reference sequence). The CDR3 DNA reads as TGTGCCAGCAGCCAGGGGGCTTGGGACATTCAGTACTTC. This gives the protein CASSQGAWDIQYF.

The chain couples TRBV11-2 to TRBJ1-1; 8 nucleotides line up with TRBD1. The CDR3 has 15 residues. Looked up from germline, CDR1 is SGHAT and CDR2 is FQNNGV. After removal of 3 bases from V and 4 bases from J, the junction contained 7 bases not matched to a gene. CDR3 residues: CASSFDRGWSTEAFF. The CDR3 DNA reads TGTGCCAGCAGCTTCGACAGGGGATGGAGCACTGAAGCTTTCTTT.

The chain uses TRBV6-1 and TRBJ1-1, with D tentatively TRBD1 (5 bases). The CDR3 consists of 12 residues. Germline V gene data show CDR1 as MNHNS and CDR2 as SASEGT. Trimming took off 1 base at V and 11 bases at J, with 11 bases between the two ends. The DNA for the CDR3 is TGTGCCAGCAGTGAAGTGTACAGGCACGCTTTCTTT. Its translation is CASSEVYRHAFF.

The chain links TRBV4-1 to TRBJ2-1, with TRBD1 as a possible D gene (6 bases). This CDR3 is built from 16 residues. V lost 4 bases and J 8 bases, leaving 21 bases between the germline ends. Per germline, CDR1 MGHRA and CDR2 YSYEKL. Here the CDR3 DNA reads TGCGCCAGCAGCCCGCCCGGACAGCAGGTTTTGGATGAGCAGTTCTTC. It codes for CASSPPGQQVLDEQFF.

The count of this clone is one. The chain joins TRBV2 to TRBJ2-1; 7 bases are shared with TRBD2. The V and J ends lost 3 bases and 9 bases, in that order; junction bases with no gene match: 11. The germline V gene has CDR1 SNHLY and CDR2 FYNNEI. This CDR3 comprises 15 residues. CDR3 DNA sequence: TGTGCCAGCAGTGAGGCGTTAGCGGGTTTCGGTGAGCAGTTCTTC. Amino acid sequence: CASSEALAGFGEQFF.

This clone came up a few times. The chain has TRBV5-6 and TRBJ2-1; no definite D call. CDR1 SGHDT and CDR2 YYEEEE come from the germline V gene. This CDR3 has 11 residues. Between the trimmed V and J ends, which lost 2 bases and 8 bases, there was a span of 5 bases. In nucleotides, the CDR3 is TGTGCCAGCAGCTTTGTCGATGAGCAGTTCTTC. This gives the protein CASSFVDEQFF.

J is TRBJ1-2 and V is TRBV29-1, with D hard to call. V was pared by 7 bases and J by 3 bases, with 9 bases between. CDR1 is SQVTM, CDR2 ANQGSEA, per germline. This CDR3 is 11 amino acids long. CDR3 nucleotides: TGCAGCGCCCCCCGAGACTATGGCTACACCTTC. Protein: CSAPRDYGYTF.

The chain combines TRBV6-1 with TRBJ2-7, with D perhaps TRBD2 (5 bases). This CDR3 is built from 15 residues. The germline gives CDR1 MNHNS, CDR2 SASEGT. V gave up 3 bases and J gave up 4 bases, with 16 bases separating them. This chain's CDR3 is CASSEVRGGSYEQYF. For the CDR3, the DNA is TGTGCCAGCAGTGAGGTTCGTGGAGGCTCTTACGAGCAGTACTTC.

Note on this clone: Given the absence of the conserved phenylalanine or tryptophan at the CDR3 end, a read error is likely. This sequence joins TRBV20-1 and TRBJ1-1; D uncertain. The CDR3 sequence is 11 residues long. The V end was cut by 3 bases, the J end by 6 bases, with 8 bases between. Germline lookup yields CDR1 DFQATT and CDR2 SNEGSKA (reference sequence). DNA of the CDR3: TGCAGTGCTAGGCCTGGGCCTGAAGCTTTCGTT. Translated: CSARPGPEAFV.

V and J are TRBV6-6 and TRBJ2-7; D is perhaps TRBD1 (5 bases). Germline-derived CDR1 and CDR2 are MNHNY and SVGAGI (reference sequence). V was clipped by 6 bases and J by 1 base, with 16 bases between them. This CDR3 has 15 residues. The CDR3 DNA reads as TGTGCCAGCAGATCCACAGGAATGCCATCCTACGAGCAGTACTTC. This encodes CASRSTGMPSYEQYF.

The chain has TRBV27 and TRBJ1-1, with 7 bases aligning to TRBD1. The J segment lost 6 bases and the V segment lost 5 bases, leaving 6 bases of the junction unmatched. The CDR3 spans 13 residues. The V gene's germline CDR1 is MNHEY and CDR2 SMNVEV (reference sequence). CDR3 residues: CASSPHRGAEAFF. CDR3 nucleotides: TGTGCCAGCAGTCCACACAGGGGCGCTGAAGCTTTCTTT.

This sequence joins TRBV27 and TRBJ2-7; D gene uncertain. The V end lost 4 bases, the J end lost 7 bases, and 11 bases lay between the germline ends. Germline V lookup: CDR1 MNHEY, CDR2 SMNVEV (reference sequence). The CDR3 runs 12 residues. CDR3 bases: TGTGCCAGCAGTTCCGAGGTCGGGGAGCAGTACTTC. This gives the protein CASSSEVGEQYF.

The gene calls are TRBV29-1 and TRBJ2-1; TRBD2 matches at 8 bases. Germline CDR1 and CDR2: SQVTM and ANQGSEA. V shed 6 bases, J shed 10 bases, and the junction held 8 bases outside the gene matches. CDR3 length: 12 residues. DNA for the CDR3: TGCAGCGTGTCCGGGACTAGAGACGAGCAGTTCTTC. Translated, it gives CSVSGTRDEQFF.

CDR3 loop: CAWSVGGNTEAFF. The CDR3 nucleotides read TGTGCCTGGAGTGTGGGGGGGAACACTGAAGCTTTCTTT. The chain joins TRBV30 to TRBJ1-1; a weak D match, TRBD1 (5 bases). The germline V and J ends were trimmed by 0 bases and 1 base, with 6 bases remaining between them. The CDR3 sequence is 13 residues long. Germline CDR1 reads GTSNPN; CDR2 reads SVGIG (reference sequence).

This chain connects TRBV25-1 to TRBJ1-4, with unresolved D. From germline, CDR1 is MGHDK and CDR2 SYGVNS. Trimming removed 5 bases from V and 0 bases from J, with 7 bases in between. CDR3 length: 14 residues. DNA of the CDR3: TGTGCCAGCAGTATCCGCGCAACTAATGAAAAACTGTTTTTT. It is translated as CASSIRATNEKLFF.

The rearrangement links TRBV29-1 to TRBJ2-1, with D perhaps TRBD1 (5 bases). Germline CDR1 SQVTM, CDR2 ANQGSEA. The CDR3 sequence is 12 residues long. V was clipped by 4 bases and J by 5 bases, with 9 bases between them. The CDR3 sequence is CSVVGPHNEQFF. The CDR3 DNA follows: TGCAGCGTTGTGGGGCCCCACAATGAGCAGTTCTTC.

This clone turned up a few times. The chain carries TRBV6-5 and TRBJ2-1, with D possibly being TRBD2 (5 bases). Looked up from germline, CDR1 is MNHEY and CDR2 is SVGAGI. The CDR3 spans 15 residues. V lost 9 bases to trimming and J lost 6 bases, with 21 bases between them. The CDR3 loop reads CASAYRGRGSNEQFF. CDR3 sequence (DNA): TGTGCCAGTGCGTATAGAGGGAGAGGGAGCAATGAGCAGTTCTTC.

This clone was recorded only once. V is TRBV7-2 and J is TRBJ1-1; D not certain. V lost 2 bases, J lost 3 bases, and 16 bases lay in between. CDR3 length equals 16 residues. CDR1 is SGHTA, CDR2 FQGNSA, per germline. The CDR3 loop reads CASSLWVGRVDTEAFF. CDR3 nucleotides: TGTGCCAGCAGCTTATGGGTCGGGCGGGTAGACACTGAAGCTTTCTTT. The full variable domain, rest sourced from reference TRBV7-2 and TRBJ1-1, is GAGVSQSPSNKVTEKGKDVELRCDPISGHTALYWYRQSLGQGLEFLIYFQGNSAPDKSGLPSDRFSAERTGGSVSTLTIQRTQQEDSAVYLCASSLWVGRVDTEAFFGQGTRLTVV.

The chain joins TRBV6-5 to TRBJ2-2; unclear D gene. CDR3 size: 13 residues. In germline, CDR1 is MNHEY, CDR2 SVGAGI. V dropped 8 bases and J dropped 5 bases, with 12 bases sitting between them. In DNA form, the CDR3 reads TGTGCCAGCCGGCGTGGAGCGACCGGGGAGCTGTTTTTT. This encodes CASRRGATGELFF.

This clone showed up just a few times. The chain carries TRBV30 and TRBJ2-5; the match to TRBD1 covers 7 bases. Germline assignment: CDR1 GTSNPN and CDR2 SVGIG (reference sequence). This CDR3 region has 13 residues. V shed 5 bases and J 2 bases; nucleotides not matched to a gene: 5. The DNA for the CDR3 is TGTGCCTGGGCGACAGGGCGGCAAGAGACCCAGTACTTC. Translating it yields CAWATGRQETQYF.

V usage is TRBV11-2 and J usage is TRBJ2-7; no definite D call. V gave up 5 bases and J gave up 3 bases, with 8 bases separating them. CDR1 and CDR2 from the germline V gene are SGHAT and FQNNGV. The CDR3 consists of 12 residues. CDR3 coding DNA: TGTGCCAGCAGCCCTTCGGGCTACGAGCAGTACTTC. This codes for CASSPSGYEQYF.

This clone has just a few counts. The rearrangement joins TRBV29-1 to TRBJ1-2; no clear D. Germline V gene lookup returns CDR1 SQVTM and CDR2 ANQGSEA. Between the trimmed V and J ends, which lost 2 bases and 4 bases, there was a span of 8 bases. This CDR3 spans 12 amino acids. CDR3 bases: TGCAGCGTTGAACCGGTCCCCTATGGCTACACCTTC. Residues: CSVEPVPYGYTF.

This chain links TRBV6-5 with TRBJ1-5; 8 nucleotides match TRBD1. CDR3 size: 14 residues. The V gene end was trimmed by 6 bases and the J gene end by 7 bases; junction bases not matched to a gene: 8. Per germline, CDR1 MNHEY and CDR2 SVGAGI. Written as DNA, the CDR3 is TGTGCCAGCAGGCAGGGGGCTACTGACCAGCCCCAGCATTTT. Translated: CASRQGATDQPQHF.

The CDR3 region is CASSVAAVGYEQYF. CDR3 DNA: TGTGCCAGCAGCGTAGCGGCGGTCGGCTACGAGCAGTACTTC. V is TRBV9 and J is TRBJ2-7, with no clear D. The V gene's germline CDR1 is SGDLS and CDR2 YYNGEE. Trimming took off 0 bases at V and 3 bases at J, with 10 bases between the two ends. CDR3 size: 14 residues.

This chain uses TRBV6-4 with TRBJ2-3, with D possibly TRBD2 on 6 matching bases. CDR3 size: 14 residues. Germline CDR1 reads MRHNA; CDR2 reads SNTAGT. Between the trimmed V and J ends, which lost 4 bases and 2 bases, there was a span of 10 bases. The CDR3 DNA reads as TGTGCCAGCAGTGTTGAGGGACTCACAGATACGCAGTATTTT. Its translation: CASSVEGLTDTQYF.

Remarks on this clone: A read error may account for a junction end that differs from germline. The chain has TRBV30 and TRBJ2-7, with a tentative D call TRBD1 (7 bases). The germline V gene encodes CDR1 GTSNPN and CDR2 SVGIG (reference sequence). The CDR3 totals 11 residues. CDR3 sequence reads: CAWSVRDRLDF. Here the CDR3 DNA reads TGTGCCTGGAGTGTCCGGGACAGACTAGACTTC.

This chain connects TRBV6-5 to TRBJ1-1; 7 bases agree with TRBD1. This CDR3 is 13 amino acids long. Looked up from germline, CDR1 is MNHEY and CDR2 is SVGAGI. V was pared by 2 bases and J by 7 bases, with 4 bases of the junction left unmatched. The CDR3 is CASSYGDRREAFF. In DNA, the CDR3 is TGTGCCAGCAGTTACGGGGACAGACGTGAAGCTTTCTTT.

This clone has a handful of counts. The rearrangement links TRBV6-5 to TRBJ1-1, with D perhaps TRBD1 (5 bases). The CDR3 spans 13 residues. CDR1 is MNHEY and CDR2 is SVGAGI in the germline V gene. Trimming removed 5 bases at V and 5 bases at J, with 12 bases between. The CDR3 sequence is CASSPRENTEAFF. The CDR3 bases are TGTGCCAGCAGTCCCAGGGAAAATACTGAAGCTTTCTTT.

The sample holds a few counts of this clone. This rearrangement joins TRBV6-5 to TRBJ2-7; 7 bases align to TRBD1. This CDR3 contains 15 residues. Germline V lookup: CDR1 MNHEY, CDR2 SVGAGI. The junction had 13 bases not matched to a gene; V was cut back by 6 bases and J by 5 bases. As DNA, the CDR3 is TGTGCCAGCAGACCCTCAGGGGACAGATCCCACGAGCAGTACTTC. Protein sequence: CASRPSGDRSHEQYF.

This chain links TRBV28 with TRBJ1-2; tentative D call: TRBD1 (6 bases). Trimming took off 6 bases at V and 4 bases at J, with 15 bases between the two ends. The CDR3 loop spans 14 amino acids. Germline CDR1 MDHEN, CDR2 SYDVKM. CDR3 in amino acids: CASRGTGQGYGYTF. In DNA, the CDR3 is TGTGCCAGCAGGGGCACAGGGCAAGGCTATGGCTACACCTTC.